The 30 T cell receptor beta chains given below trace back to one sample, sequenced in a study of spatial heterogeneity in lung cancer. Specified time point: sample taken at primary tumor resection. In each case, whole RNA from tumor, nontumor lung or frozen PBMC was sequenced unsorted. TCRdb used MiXCR to reprocess the 5' RACE reads, holding one entry per CDR3 protein. The repertoire holds under 40,000 distinct CDR3 sequences, with approximately 6.3% as singletons. Sequenced material: PBMCs, taken at surgery. These receptors were obtained from a male donor with early-stage non-small cell lung cancer.

This clonotype was picked up many times. The chain couples TRBV20-1 to TRBJ2-7, with TRBD2 identical over 9 bases. The ends lost 3 bases at V and 6 bases at J; junction bases unmatched: 12. The CDR3 runs to 15 residues. CDR1 is DFQATT, CDR2 SNEGSKA, per germline (reference sequence). CDR3 sequence: CSARAPGLAQGEQYF. The CDR3 DNA reads TGCAGTGCTAGGGCCCCGGGACTAGCACAAGGCGAGCAGTACTTC.

The table lists this clonotype with many counts. The chain uses TRBV7-9 and TRBJ2-1, with D perhaps TRBD1 (6 bases). Germline CDR1 reads SEHNR; CDR2 reads FQNEAQ (reference sequence). This CDR3 is built from 15 residues. Trimming pared 4 bases from V and 8 bases from J, leaving 18 bases between. CDR3 sequence (DNA): TGTGCCAGCAGCTCGCAGGGGCGTCATGGCGATGAGCAGTTCTTC. Translation: CASSSQGRHGDEQFF.

This clonotype was observed many times. The CDR3 bases are TGCAGTGCTAGAGATTGGGGGGGTCCTTCGGAAACGGGCACTGAAGCTTTCTTT. Translating gives CSARDWGGPSETGTEAFF. V is TRBV20-1 and J is TRBJ1-1; the D gene is possibly TRBD1 (5 bases). Trimming shortened V by 0 bases and J by 4 bases, and 24 bases separated the two germline ends. There are 18 residues in the CDR3. Germline V gene data show CDR1 as DFQATT and CDR2 as SNEGSKA (reference sequence).

At least ten counts were recorded for this clonotype. The chain recombines TRBV7-6 with TRBJ1-6; TRBD1 might be the D (5 bases). Germline lookup yields CDR1 SGHVS and CDR2 FNYEAQ. Trimming took off 1 base at V and 9 bases at J, with 16 bases between the two ends. The CDR3 covers 16 residues. DNA for the CDR3: TGTGCCAGCAGCTTAGAACGTTCCGATAGGGGTTCACCCCTCCACTTT. Its protein product is CASSLERSDRGSPLHF.

The sample holds many counts of this clonotype. CDR3 in DNA: TGCAGCGTTGGTTCCAGGGGGCGCAACGAGCAGTACTTC. It encodes CSVGSRGRNEQYF. V usage is TRBV29-1 and J usage is TRBJ2-7, with 8 bases fitting TRBD1. This CDR3 has 13 residues. The V segment lost 4 bases and the J segment 5 bases; nucleotides outside the gene matches: 7. Germline CDR1 SQVTM, CDR2 ANQGSEA.

V gene TRBV18 combines with J gene TRBJ2-3, with 13 bases identical to TRBD2. V lost 0 bases, J lost 5 bases, and 11 bases stayed unmatched. This CDR3 is built from 19 residues. Germline V CDR1 and CDR2: KGHSH, LQKENI. The CDR3 is CASSPPGLAGAATIDTQYF. CDR3 nucleotide sequence: TGTGCCAGCTCACCACCCGGACTAGCGGGGGCCGCAACAATAGATACGCAGTATTTT.

The sample holds many counts of this clonotype. This chain connects TRBV24-1 to TRBJ1-2; D may be TRBD1 (6 bases). This CDR3 spans 14 amino acids. Germline assignment: CDR1 KGHDR and CDR2 SFDVKD. Trimming stripped 2 bases from V and 4 bases from J, with 10 bases between. This chain's CDR3 is CATSDSGAAYGYTF. For the CDR3, the DNA is TGTGCCACCAGTGATTCAGGGGCGGCCTATGGCTACACCTTC.

This clonotype was counted between two and nine times. The chain carries TRBV7-9 and TRBJ2-2; D is ambiguous. This CDR3 has 15 amino acids. Trimming took 2 bases from V and 4 from J, leaving 11 bases between them. Germline V CDR1 and CDR2: SEHNR, FQNEAQ (reference sequence). CDR3 region: CASSLRSSGTGELFF. CDR3 sequence (DNA): TGTGCCAGCAGCTTAAGGTCATCGGGCACCGGGGAGCTGTTTTTT.

This clonotype was recorded many times. J is TRBJ2-3 and V is TRBV10-3; 7 positions match TRBD2. The CDR3 length is 16 residues. Germline assignment: CDR1 ENHRY and CDR2 SYGVKD. The ends lost 0 bases at V and 0 bases at J; junction bases unmatched: 3. The CDR3 DNA is TGTGCCATCAGTGAGTCGAAACTAGCGAGCACAGATACGCAGTATTTT. Translated: CAISESKLASTDTQYF.

This clonotype was observed many times. The chain links TRBV7-9 to TRBJ2-2; D is ambiguous. The germline gives CDR1 SEHNR, CDR2 FQNEAQ (reference sequence). The CDR3 loop spans 14 amino acids. Trimming cost V 0 bases and J 0 bases, with 2 bases left between them. CDR3 nucleotide sequence: TGTGCCAGCAGCTTAGCCCCGAACACCGGGGAGCTGTTTTTT. It is translated as CASSLAPNTGELFF.

This clonotype was seen repeatedly, ten times or more. The chain carries TRBV15 and TRBJ2-5; no clear D gene. Germline V gene lookup returns CDR1 LNHNV and CDR2 YYDKDF (reference sequence). The CDR3 covers 13 residues. V lost 1 base and J lost 4, with 7 bases in between. CDR3 protein: CATSRALVETQYF. The CDR3 coding sequence is TGTGCCACCAGCAGAGCGCTAGTAGAGACCCAGTACTTC.

This clonotype came up many times. This chain joins TRBV28 and TRBJ2-6; D is ambiguous. The V end was cut by 7 bases, the J end by 2 bases, with 3 bases between. Germline V CDR1 and CDR2: MDHEN, SYDVKM. The CDR3 extends over 12 amino acids. CDR3 sequence: CASKPGANVLTF. The CDR3 DNA reads as TGTGCCAGCAAGCCTGGGGCCAACGTCCTGACTTTC.

This clonotype turned up a few times. The rearrangement links TRBV12-3 or TRBV12-4 to TRBJ1-6; 7 bases fit TRBD1. The CDR3 loop spans 14 amino acids. V gave up 6 bases and J gave up 9 bases; unmatched junction bases: 8. DNA of the CDR3: TGTGCCAGCAGGCCGACAGGGACGGGTTCACCCCTCCACTTT. Translated: CASRPTGTGSPLHF.

This clonotype was observed at least ten times. V and J are TRBV7-2 and TRBJ2-5; 7 bases agree with TRBD1. The CDR3 consists of 14 residues. Germline CDR1 reads SGHTA; CDR2 reads FQGNSA. The trim removed 4 bases at V and 1 base at J, leaving 3 bases unmatched. CDR3 region: CASSYTGAQETQYF. The CDR3 DNA reads as TGTGCCAGCAGCTACACAGGGGCCCAAGAGACCCAGTACTTC.

Ten or more counts support this clonotype. This rearrangement joins TRBV7-4 to TRBJ2-5; D remains unclear. Germline V gives CDR1 SGHVT, CDR2 SQSDAQ. This CDR3 contains 11 residues. V lost 11 bases, J lost 5 bases, and 12 bases lay in between. The CDR3 sequence: CAVPVGETQYF. CDR3 bases: TGTGCCGTACCAGTTGGCGAGACCCAGTACTTC. The variable domain in full, with the rest retrieved from reference TRBV7-4 and TRBJ2-5, is GAGVSQSPRYKVAKRGRDVALRCDSISGHVTLYWYRQTLGQGSEVLTYSQSDAQRDKSGRPSGRFSAERPERSVSTLKIQRTEQGDSAVYLCAVPVGETQYFGPGTRLLVL.

Many counts were recorded for this clonotype. This chain connects TRBV4-3 to TRBJ1-4, with D unresolved. The V and J ends lost 0 bases and 8 bases respectively, with 13 bases between them. CDR1 LGHNA and CDR2 YSLEER come from the germline V gene. The CDR3 runs to 15 residues. The DNA for the CDR3 is TGCGCCAGCAGCCAAGATGGCAGCCTGGGGGAAAAACTGTTTTTT. Translating it yields CASSQDGSLGEKLFF.

This clonotype showed up many times. The chain carries TRBV6-5 and TRBJ1-2, with TRBD1 as a possible D gene (6 bases). CDR1 MNHEY and CDR2 SVGAGI come from the germline V gene. Trimming stripped 2 bases from V and 5 bases from J, with 15 bases between. The CDR3 sequence is 15 residues long. CDR3 nucleotide sequence: TGTGCCAGCAGTTACAGGGAGACAGGACCATATGGCTACACCTTC. Its protein is CASSYRETGPYGYTF.

In this sample, this clonotype turned up a few times. The chain couples TRBV5-5 to TRBJ2-6; D is ambiguous. Germline CDR1 is SGHKS and CDR2 is YYEKEE (reference sequence). V was trimmed by 4 bases and J by 2 bases, leaving 13 bases between them. The CDR3 totals 16 residues. The CDR3 DNA reads TGTGCCAGCAGCCGCACAACAAGGGCTGGGGCCAACGTCCTGACTTTC. This sequence encodes CASSRTTRAGANVLTF.

This clonotype was detected a few times. This chain joins TRBV7-9 and TRBJ2-6; 8 bases fit TRBD2. The CDR3 covers 17 residues. Germline assignment: CDR1 SEHNR and CDR2 FQNEAQ (reference sequence). J lost 0 bases, V lost 3 bases, and 4 bases had no gene match. CDR3 region: CASSFDGGASGANVLTF. The DNA for the CDR3 is TGTGCCAGCAGCTTTGACGGGGGGGCCTCTGGGGCCAACGTCCTGACTTTC.

The J gene is TRBJ2-1, the V gene TRBV12-3 or TRBV12-4, with TRBD2 identical over 8 bases. V shed 10 bases and J 3 bases; nucleotides not matched to a gene: 11. The CDR3 is made up of 15 amino acids. The CDR3 DNA is TGTGCCACCACCCCGGTAGCGGGGATCTACAATGAGCAGTTCTTC. Its translation: CATTPVAGIYNEQFF.

This chain uses TRBV4-2 with TRBJ2-3, with D possibly called TRBD1 or TRBD2 (5 bases each). The CDR3 runs to 15 residues. The V gene's germline CDR1 is LGHNA and CDR2 YNFKEQ. V lost 0 bases and J lost 4, with 11 bases in between. CDR3 sequence: CASSQDLRGADTQYF. For the CDR3, the DNA is TGTGCCAGCAGCCAAGATTTGAGGGGTGCAGATACGCAGTATTTT.

This clonotype appeared many times. CDR3 region: CASRKDIPAQPQHF. CDR3 DNA: TGTGCCAGCAGAAAGGACATCCCCGCTCAGCCCCAGCATTTT. V usage is TRBV6-2 or TRBV6-3 and J usage is TRBJ1-5, with D maybe TRBD1 (5 bases). The CDR3 loop spans 14 amino acids. Germline lookup yields CDR1 MNHEY and CDR2 SVGEGT. Trimming shortened V by 6 bases and J by 6 bases, and 15 bases separated the two germline ends.

This clonotype was counted at least ten times. The chain is built from TRBV5-1 and TRBJ2-2; 9 nucleotides align to TRBD1. The CDR3 runs to 15 residues. Looked up from germline, CDR1 is SGHRS and CDR2 is YFSETQ. Unmatched junction bases numbered 8, after V lost 7 bases and J lost 4 bases. CDR3 coding DNA: TGCGCCAGCGTCGGACAGGGGCCCTCCACCGGGGAGCTGTTTTTT. As protein: CASVGQGPSTGELFF. Complete variable domain (other parts from reference TRBV5-1 and TRBJ2-2): KAGVTQTPRYLIKTRGQQVTLSCSPISGHRSVSWYQQTPGQGLQFLFEYFSETQRNKGNFPGRFSGRQFSNSRSEMNVSTLELGDSALYLCASVGQGPSTGELFFGEGSRLTVL.

This clonotype was recorded many times. The V and J genes are TRBV7-9 and TRBJ2-7; 8 bases line up with TRBD2. V shed 5 bases, J shed 0 bases, and the junction held 6 bases outside the gene matches. Germline CDR1 is SEHNR and CDR2 is FQNEAQ (reference sequence). This CDR3 comprises 15 residues. CDR3 DNA sequence: TGTGCCAGCAGCCCACCGCGGGGGGCCTCCTACGAGCAGTACTTC. This sequence encodes CASSPPRGASYEQYF.

This clonotype was counted at least ten times. The CDR3 here is CSAMAQGGQPQHF. CDR3 bases: TGCAGTGCCATGGCTCAGGGCGGGCAGCCCCAGCATTTT. The chain recombines TRBV20-1 with TRBJ1-5; D is perhaps TRBD1 (5 bases). The CDR3 loop spans 13 amino acids. The V gene's germline CDR1 is DFQATT and CDR2 SNEGSKA (reference sequence). The V and J ends lost 6 bases and 7 bases respectively, with 16 bases between them.

This clonotype was observed many times. The chain has TRBV5-1 and TRBJ2-7; 7 bases match TRBD1. Germline V gene lookup returns CDR1 SGHRS and CDR2 YFSETQ. The CDR3 sequence is 13 residues long. Unmatched junction bases numbered 6, after V lost 4 bases and J lost 5 bases. CDR3 in amino acids: CASSPDRANEQYF. In nucleotides, the CDR3 is TGCGCCAGCAGCCCCGACAGGGCCAACGAGCAGTACTTC.

The sample holds many counts of this clonotype. V is TRBV4-2 and J is TRBJ2-2; TRBD2 agrees at 9 bases. Per the germline V gene, CDR1 is LGHNA and CDR2 is YNFKEQ. There are 16 residues in the CDR3. J lost 6 bases, V lost 0 bases, and 5 bases had no gene match. CDR3 loop: CASSQEVAGVSGELFF. DNA for the CDR3: TGTGCCAGCAGCCAAGAAGTAGCGGGGGTTTCCGGGGAGCTGTTTTTT.

This clonotype was observed many times. The chain employs TRBV19 and TRBJ2-2, with TRBD1 identical over 8 bases. Trimming cost V 4 bases and J 5 bases; bases outside gene matches: 3. The CDR3 is made up of 14 amino acids. Per the germline V gene, CDR1 is LNHDA and CDR2 is SQIVND (reference sequence). The CDR3 nucleotides are TGTGCCAGTAGTACACAGGGGGTTACCGGGGAGCTGTTTTTT. This translates into CASSTQGVTGELFF.

The chain recombines TRBV3-1 with TRBJ2-2; D ambiguous. The CDR3 extends over 14 amino acids. V gave up 3 bases and J gave up 3 bases, with 8 bases separating them. Germline V gene data show CDR1 as LGHDT and CDR2 as YNNKEL (reference sequence). Written as DNA, the CDR3 is TGTGCCAGCAGCCATAAAACAGACACCGGGGAGCTGTTTTTT. Its protein is CASSHKTDTGELFF.

This clonotype was counted many times. This sequence joins TRBV28 and TRBJ1-1; TRBD1 agrees at 7 bases. Germline CDR1 is MDHEN and CDR2 is SYDVKM. The CDR3 covers 13 residues. V lost 7 bases and J lost 4; bases outside the gene matches: 6. The CDR3 nucleotides are TGTGCCAGCAAACCAGGGGGGGGCACTGAAGCTTTCTTT. As protein: CASKPGGGTEAFF.